The source of this T cell receptor beta chain is a study of cytomegalovirus exposure and HLA in healthy donors. Study-wide findings and caveats: Reports indicate that TCR beta sequences accurately predicted the HLA-A and HLA-B alleles of most subjects. Cytomegalovirus association was listed for about 180 TCR beta chains.

The germline CDR1 and CDR2 sequences are MNHNS and SASEGT. Trimming at V came to 7 bases and at J to 4 bases, leaving 10 bases not matched to a gene. The CDR3 totals 15 residues. PCR used 60 Vbeta primers and 13 Jbeta primers. Clones were read by immunoSEQ multiplex PCR, and TCRdb kept only the in-frame ones, dropping some. This sample has 130,000 or so clones, with 82% found just once. The donors, nominally healthy at sampling, likely had unrecorded immune exposures. Notes on this clone: Its antigen is not known.

This sequence joins TRBV6-1 and TRBJ1-2; 9 bases fit TRBD1. Sequenced input: PBMCs. The sequence was obtained from a man younger than 30 in good health and CMV-seropositive. CDR3 sequence (DNA): TGTGCCAGCAATATACAGGGGGCTTCTTTCTATGGCTACACCTTC. Translated, it gives CASNIQGASFYGYTF.